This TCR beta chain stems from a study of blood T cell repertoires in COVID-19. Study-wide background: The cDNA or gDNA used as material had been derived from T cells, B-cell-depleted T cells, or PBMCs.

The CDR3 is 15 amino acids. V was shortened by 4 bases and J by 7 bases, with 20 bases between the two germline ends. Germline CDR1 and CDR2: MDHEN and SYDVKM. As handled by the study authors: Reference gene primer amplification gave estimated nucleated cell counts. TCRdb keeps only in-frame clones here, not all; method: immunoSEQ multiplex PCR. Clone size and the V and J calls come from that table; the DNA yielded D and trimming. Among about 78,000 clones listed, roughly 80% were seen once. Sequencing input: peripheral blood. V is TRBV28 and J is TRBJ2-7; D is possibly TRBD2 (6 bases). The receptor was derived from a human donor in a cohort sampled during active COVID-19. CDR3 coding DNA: TGTGCCAGCAGTTGGGAGGCGGAGGGGCCGTTGGAGCAGTACTTC. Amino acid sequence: CASSWEAEGPLEQYF.